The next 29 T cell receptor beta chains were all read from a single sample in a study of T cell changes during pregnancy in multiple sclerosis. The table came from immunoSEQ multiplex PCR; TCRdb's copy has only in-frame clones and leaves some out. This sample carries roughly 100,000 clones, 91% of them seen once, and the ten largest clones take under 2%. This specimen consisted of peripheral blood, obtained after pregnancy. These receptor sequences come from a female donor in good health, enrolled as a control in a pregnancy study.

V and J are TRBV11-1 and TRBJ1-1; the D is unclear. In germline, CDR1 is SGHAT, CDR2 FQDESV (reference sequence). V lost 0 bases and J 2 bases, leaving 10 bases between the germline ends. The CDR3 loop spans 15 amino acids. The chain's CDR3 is CASSLAGGLNTEAFF. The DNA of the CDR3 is TGTGCCAGCAGCTTAGCTGGAGGGCTAAACACTGAAGCTTTCTTT.

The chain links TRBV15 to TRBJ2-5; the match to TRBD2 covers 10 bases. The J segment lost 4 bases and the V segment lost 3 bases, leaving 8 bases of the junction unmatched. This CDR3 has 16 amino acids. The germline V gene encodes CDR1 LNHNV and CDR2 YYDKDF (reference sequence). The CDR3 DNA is TGTGCCACCAGCAGGGGGAGCGGGGGGGCAGGAGAGACCCAGTACTTC. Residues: CATSRGSGGAGETQYF.

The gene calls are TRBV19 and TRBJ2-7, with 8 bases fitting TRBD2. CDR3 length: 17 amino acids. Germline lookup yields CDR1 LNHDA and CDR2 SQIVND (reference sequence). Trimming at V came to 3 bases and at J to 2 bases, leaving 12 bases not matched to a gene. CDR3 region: CASSIPPGGVVPYEQYF. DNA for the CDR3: TGTGCCAGTAGTATCCCCCCCGGGGGGGTCGTCCCCTACGAGCAGTACTTC.

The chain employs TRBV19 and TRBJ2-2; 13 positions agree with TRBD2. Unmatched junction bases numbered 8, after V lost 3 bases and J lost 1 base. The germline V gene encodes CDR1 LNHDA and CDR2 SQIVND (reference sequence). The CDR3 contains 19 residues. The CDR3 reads CASSIRRTSGGRNTGELFF. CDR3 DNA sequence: TGTGCCAGTAGTATCCGTAGGACTAGCGGGGGCAGGAACACCGGGGAGCTGTTTTTT.

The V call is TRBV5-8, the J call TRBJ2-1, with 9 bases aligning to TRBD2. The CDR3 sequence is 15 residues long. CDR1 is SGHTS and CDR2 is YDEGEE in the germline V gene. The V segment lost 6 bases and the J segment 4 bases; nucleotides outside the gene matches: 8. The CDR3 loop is CASNQAGGVYNEQFF. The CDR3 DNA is TGTGCCAGCAACCAAGCGGGGGGCGTTTACAATGAGCAGTTCTTC.

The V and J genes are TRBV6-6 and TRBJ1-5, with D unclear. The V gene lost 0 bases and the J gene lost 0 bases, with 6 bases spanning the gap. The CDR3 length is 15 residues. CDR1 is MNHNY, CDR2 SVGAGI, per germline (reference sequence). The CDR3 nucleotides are TGTGCCAGCAGTTACTCGGAGAATAGCAATCAGCCCCAGCATTTT. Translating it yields CASSYSENSNQPQHF.

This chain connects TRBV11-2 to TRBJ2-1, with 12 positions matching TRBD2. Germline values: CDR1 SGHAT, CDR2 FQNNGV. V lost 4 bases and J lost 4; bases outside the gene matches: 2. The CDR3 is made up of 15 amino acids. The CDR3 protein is CASSSLAGGYNEQFF. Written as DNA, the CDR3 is TGTGCCAGCAGCTCTCTAGCGGGGGGGTACAATGAGCAGTTCTTC.

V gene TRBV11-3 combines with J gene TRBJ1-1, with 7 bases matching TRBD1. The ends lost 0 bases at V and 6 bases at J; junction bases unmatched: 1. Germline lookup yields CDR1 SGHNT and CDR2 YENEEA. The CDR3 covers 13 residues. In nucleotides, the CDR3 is TGTGCCAGCAGCTTAGACAGGGGGGCTGAAGCTTTCTTT. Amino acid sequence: CASSLDRGAEAFF.

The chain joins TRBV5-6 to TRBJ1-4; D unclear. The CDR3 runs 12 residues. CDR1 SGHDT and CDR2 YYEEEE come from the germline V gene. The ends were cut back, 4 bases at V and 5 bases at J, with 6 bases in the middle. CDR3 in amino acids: CASSRRNEKLFF. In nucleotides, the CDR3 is TGTGCCAGCAGCCGCAGAAATGAAAAACTGTTTTTT. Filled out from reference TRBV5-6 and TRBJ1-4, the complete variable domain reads DAGVTQSPTHLIKTRGQQVTLRCSPKSGHDTVSWYQQALGQGPQFIFQYYEEEERQRGNFPDRFSGHQFPNYSSELNVNALLLGDSALYLCASSRRNEKLFFGSGTQLSVL.

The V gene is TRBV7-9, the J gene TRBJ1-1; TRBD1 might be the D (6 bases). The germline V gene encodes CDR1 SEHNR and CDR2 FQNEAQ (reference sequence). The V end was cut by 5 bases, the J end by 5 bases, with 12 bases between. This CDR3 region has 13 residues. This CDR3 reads CASSEGGGTEAFF. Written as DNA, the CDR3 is TGTGCCAGCAGCGAGGGAGGGGGAACTGAAGCTTTCTTT.

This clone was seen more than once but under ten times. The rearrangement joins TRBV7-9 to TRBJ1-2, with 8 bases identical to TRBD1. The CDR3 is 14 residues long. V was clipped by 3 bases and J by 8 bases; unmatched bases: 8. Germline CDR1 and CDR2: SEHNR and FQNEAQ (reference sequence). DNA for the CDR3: TGTGCCAGCAGCTTGGGGACAGGTTCAGGCGGCTACACCTTC. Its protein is CASSLGTGSGGYTF.

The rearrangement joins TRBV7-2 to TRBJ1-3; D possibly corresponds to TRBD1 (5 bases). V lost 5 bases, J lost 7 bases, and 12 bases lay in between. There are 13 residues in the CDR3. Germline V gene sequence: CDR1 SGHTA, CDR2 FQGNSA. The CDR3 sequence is CASSDSSRNTIYF. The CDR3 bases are TGTGCCAGCAGCGACAGCTCTAGGAACACCATATATTTT.

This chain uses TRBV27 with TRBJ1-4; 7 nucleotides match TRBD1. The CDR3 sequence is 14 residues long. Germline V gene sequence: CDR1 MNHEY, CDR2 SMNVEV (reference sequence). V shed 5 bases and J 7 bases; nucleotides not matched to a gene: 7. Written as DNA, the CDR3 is TGTGCCAGCAGTCCAGGGGGTAGGTTTGAAAAACTGTTTTTT. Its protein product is CASSPGGRFEKLFF.

CDR3 residues: CASIGTANYGYTF. CDR3 DNA: TGTGCCAGCATCGGGACAGCGAACTATGGCTACACCTTC. The chain couples TRBV6-5 to TRBJ1-2, with TRBD1 matching 7 bases. This CDR3 spans 13 amino acids. V lost 7 bases, J lost 2 bases, and 4 bases stayed unmatched. Looked up from germline, CDR1 is MNHEY and CDR2 is SVGAGI.

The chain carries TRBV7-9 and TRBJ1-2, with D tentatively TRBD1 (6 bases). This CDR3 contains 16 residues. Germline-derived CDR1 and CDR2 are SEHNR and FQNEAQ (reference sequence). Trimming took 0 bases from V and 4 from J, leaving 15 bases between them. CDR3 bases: TGTGCCAGCAGCTTAGCGTCACAGGGCGCGGGCTATGGCTACACCTTC. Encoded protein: CASSLASQGAGYGYTF.

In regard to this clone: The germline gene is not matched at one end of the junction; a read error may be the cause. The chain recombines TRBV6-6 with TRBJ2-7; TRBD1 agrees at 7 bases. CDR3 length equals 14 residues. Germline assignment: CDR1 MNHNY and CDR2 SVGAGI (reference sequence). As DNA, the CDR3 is TGTGCCAGCAGTTACTCGACAGGGTCTTACGAGCAGTGCTTC. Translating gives CASSYSTGSYEQCF.

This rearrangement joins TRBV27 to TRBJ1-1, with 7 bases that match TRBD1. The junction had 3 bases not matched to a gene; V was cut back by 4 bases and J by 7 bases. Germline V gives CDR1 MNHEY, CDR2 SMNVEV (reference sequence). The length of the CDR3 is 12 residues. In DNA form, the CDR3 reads TGTGCCAGCAGTTCCGGGACAGATGAAGCTTTCTTT. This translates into CASSSGTDEAFF.

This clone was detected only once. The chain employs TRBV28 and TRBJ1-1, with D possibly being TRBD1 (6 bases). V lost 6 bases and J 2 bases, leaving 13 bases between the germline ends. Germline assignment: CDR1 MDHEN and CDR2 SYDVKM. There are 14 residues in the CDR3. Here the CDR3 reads CASRQHRDNTEAFF. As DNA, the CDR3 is TGTGCCAGCAGGCAACACAGGGACAACACTGAAGCTTTCTTT.

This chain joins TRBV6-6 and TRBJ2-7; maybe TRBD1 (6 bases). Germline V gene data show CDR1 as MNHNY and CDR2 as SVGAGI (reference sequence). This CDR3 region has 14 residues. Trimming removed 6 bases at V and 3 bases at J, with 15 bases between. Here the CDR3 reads CASSLRGGSYEQYF. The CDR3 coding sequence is TGTGCCAGCAGCCTGAGAGGGGGAAGCTACGAGCAGTACTTC.

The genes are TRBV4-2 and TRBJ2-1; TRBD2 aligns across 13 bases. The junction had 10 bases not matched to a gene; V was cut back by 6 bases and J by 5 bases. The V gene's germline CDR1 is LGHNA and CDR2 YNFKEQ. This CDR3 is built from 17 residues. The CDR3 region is CASRGRGLAGANNEQFF. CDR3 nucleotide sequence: TGTGCCAGCAGGGGCCGTGGACTAGCGGGGGCAAACAATGAGCAGTTCTTC.

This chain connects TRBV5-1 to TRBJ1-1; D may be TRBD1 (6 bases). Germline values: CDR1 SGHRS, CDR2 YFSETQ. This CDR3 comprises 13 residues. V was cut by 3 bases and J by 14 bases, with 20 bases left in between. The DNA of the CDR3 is TGCGCCAGCAGCTGGGGGGGCGGCAGGGAACTATTCTTT. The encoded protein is CASSWGGGRELFF. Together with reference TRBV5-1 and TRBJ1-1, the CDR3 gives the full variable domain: KAGVTQTPRYLIKTRGQQVTLSCSPISGHRSVSWYQQTPGQGLQFLFEYFSETQRNKGNFPGRFSGRQFSNSRSEMNVSTLELGDSALYLCASSWGGGRELFFGQGTRLTVV.

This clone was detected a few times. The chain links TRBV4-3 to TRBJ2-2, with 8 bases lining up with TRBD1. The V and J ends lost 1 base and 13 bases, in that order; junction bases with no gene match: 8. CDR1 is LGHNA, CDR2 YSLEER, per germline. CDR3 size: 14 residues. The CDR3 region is CASSQVRTGGWLFF. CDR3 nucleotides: TGCGCCAGCAGCCAAGTGCGAACAGGGGGTTGGCTGTTTTTT.

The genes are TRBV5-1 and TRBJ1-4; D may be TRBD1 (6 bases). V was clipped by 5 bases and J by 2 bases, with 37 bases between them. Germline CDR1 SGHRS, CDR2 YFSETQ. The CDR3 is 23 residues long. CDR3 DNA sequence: TGCGCCAGCAGGAACTCCCCCCTTACCTTTGGGACCGGACCTCAGGGGACTAATGAAAAACTGTTTTTT. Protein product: CASRNSPLTFGTGPQGTNEKLFF.

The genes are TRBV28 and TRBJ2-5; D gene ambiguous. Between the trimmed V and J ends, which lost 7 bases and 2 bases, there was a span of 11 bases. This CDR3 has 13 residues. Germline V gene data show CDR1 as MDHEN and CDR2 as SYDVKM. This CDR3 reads CASMRRVQETQYF. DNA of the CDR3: TGTGCCAGCATGAGAAGAGTACAAGAGACCCAGTACTTC.

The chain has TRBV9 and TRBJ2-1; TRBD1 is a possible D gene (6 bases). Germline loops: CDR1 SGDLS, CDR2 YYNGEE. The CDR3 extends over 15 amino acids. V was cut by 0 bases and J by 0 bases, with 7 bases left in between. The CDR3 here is CASSVEGGSYNEQFF. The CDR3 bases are TGTGCCAGCAGCGTAGAAGGGGGCTCCTACAATGAGCAGTTCTTC.

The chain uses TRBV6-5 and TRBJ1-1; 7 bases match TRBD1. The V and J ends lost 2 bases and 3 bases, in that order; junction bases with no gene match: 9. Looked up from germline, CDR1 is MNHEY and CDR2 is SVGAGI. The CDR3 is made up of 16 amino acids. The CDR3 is CASSYVQGGGDTEAFF. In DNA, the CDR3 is TGTGCCAGCAGTTACGTCCAGGGGGGCGGCGACACTGAAGCTTTCTTT.

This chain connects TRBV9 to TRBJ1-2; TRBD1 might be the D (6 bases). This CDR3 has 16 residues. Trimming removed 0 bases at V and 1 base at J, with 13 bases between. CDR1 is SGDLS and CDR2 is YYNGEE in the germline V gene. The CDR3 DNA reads TGTGCCAGCAGCGTAGATCCAGGGGATTTTAACTATGGCTACACCTTC. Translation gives CASSVDPGDFNYGYTF.

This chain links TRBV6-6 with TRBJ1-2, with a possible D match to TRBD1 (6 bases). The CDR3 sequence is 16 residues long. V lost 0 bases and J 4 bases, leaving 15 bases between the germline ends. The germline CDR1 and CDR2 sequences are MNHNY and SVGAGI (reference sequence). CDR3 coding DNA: TGTGCCAGCAGTTACTCGATTAATGACAGGAGCTATGGCTACACCTTC. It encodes CASSYSINDRSYGYTF.

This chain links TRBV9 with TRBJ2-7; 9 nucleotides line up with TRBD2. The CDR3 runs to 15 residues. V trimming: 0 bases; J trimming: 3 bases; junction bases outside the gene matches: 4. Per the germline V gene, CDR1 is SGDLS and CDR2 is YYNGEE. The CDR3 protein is CASSVGGGGDYEQYF. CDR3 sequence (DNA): TGTGCCAGCAGCGTAGGGGGCGGGGGGGACTACGAGCAGTACTTC.